What follows are 17 T cell receptor beta chains derived from one specimen sequenced in a study of T cell responses to AZD1222 COVID-19 vaccine. Only in-frame clones appear in the TCRdb table, and some are missing; sequencing was by immunoSEQ multiplex PCR. The sample consists of 140,000 to 150,000 clones, over 80% of them appearing once. The starting material was peripheral blood, obtained 28 days after the second AZD1222 dose. The receptors were gathered from an adult who received the AZD1222 COVID-19 vaccine.

The chain combines TRBV24-1 with TRBJ1-1, with D possibly TRBD1 on 5 matching bases. Germline V gene data show CDR1 as KGHDR and CDR2 as SFDVKD. The CDR3 has 13 amino acids. The ends were cut back, 0 bases at V and 7 bases at J, with 8 bases in the middle. The chain's CDR3 is CATSDLSGGEAFF. The DNA for the CDR3 is TGTGCCACCAGTGATTTGTCTGGGGGTGAAGCTTTCTTT.

The chain links TRBV9 to TRBJ1-3, with D hard to call. The germline CDR1 and CDR2 sequences are SGDLS and YYNGEE. The length of the CDR3 is 15 residues. The V end lost 2 bases, the J end lost 0 bases, and 9 bases lay between the germline ends. CDR3 sequence (DNA): TGTGCCAGCAGCGTGTCGGGCCACTCTGGAAACACCATATATTTT. Residues: CASSVSGHSGNTIYF.

The rearrangement links TRBV7-2 to TRBJ2-7; D remains ambiguous. V was pared by 3 bases and J by 4 bases, with 13 bases between. The CDR3 spans 14 residues. Germline V CDR1 and CDR2: SGHTA, FQGNSA. The CDR3 is CASSFNPVGYEQYF. CDR3 nucleotide sequence: TGTGCCAGCAGCTTTAATCCGGTGGGGTACGAGCAGTACTTC.

This chain connects TRBV14 to TRBJ1-6, with D possibly being TRBD1 (5 bases). V was pared by 4 bases and J by 0 bases, with 16 bases between. Germline CDR1 reads SGHDN; CDR2 reads FVKESK. The CDR3 is 18 amino acids. CDR3 region: CASSPRAPGSSYNSPLHF. CDR3 coding DNA: TGTGCCAGCAGCCCGAGAGCCCCAGGGAGCTCCTATAATTCACCCCTCCACTTT.

This chain connects TRBV7-2 to TRBJ2-7; D is possibly TRBD2 (5 bases). The V end was cut by 5 bases, the J end by 7 bases, with 15 bases between. The CDR3 length is 13 residues. Germline-derived CDR1 and CDR2 are SGHTA and FQGNSA. The CDR3 here is CASSRTVLREQYF. CDR3 DNA sequence: TGTGCCAGCAGCAGGACTGTCCTTCGGGAGCAGTACTTC.

V gene TRBV7-9 combines with J gene TRBJ1-2; D not certain. The CDR3 contains 13 residues. In germline, CDR1 is SEHNR, CDR2 FQNEAQ (reference sequence). V was cut by 2 bases and J by 8 bases, with 12 bases left in between. In DNA, the CDR3 is TGTGCCAGCAGCTTACAGGAGACGCAGGGCTACACCTTC. Protein product: CASSLQETQGYTF. Together with reference TRBV7-9 and TRBJ1-2, the CDR3 gives the full variable domain: DTGVSQNPRHKITKRGQNVTFRCDPISEHNRLYWYRQTLGQGPEFLTYFQNEAQLEKSRLLSDRFSAERPKGSFSTLEIQRTEQGDSAMYLCASSLQETQGYTFGSGTRLTVV.

The chain joins TRBV11-2 to TRBJ2-7; TRBD2 matches 10 bases. CDR1 and CDR2 (germline): SGHAT, FQNNGV. The V gene end was trimmed by 0 bases and the J gene end by 3 bases; junction bases not matched to a gene: 11. The CDR3 runs 18 residues. CDR3 residues: CASSLDGSGRAIYYEQYF. DNA of the CDR3: TGTGCCAGCAGCTTAGACGGGAGCGGGAGGGCAATTTACTACGAGCAGTACTTC.

The chain combines TRBV18 with TRBJ1-1; tentative D call: TRBD1 (6 bases). The length of the CDR3 is 14 residues. The V end lost 6 bases, the J end lost 4 bases, and 15 bases lay between the germline ends. Germline lookup yields CDR1 KGHSH and CDR2 LQKENI. CDR3 nucleotide sequence: TGTGCCAGCTCCATCGGGGGCAGGGGCACTGAAGCTTTCTTT. As protein: CASSIGGRGTEAFF.

The rearrangement uses TRBV6-5 and TRBJ1-2; D gene uncertain. Trimming pared 6 bases from V and 4 bases from J, leaving 15 bases between. There are 14 residues in the CDR3. Germline CDR1 is MNHEY and CDR2 is SVGAGI. The CDR3 loop reads CASSRYDSSYGYTF. The CDR3 DNA follows: TGTGCCAGCAGCAGATATGATAGTAGCTATGGCTACACCTTC.

The V and J genes are TRBV19 and TRBJ1-5; tentatively, D is TRBD1 (5 bases). The length of the CDR3 is 13 residues. From germline, CDR1 is LNHDA and CDR2 SQIVND (reference sequence). Between the trimmed V and J ends, which lost 7 bases and 12 bases, there was a span of 19 bases. The CDR3 region is CASTAGRSGLQHF. Here the CDR3 DNA reads TGTGCCAGTACGGCGGGACGGAGCGGTCTCCAGCATTTT.

The rearrangement joins TRBV28 to TRBJ1-2; D gene ambiguous. The CDR3 loop spans 11 amino acids. Deletions cut 4 bases from V and 4 bases from J, with 4 bases between. Germline values: CDR1 MDHEN, CDR2 SYDVKM. CDR3 sequence (DNA): TGTGCCAGCAGTTCGGTCTATGGCTACACCTTC. This codes for CASSSVYGYTF.

This chain connects TRBV18 to TRBJ2-3; D ambiguous. CDR3 length: 13 residues. The V and J ends lost 2 bases and 3 bases respectively, with 6 bases between them. Germline V CDR1 and CDR2: KGHSH, LQKENI. CDR3 in amino acids: CASSPSETDTQYF. The CDR3 bases are TGTGCCAGCTCACCAAGTGAAACAGATACGCAGTATTTT.

The chain uses TRBV25-1 and TRBJ2-1; 9 bases map to TRBD1. Germline trimming cut 4 bases from V and 3 bases from J; bases unmatched to any gene: 4. Germline-derived CDR1 and CDR2 are MGHDK and SYGVNS. The CDR3 has 15 amino acids. The CDR3 region is CASSGDRDLYNEQFF. CDR3 nucleotides: TGTGCCAGCAGTGGGGACAGGGATCTCTACAATGAGCAGTTCTTC.

The V gene is TRBV2, the J gene TRBJ2-7, with a possible D match to TRBD1 (5 bases). The germline CDR1 and CDR2 sequences are SNHLY and FYNNEI. The CDR3 contains 15 residues. V was shortened by 1 base and J by 0 bases, with 10 bases between the two germline ends. The CDR3 reads CASSEEGIYSYEQYF. The CDR3 nucleotides are TGTGCCAGCAGTGAAGAGGGGATATACTCCTACGAGCAGTACTTC.

The rearrangement links TRBV27 to TRBJ1-1; the D is unclear. The CDR3 runs 15 residues. Germline values: CDR1 MNHEY, CDR2 SMNVEV (reference sequence). Trimming shortened V by 6 bases and J by 1 base, and 15 bases separated the two germline ends. DNA of the CDR3: TGTGCCAGCAGGTCCCACGGAGGTCCGAACACTGAAGCTTTCTTT. Its protein is CASRSHGGPNTEAFF.

The V gene is TRBV4-3, the J gene TRBJ1-5; D possibly corresponds to TRBD1 (5 bases). Per germline, CDR1 LGHNA and CDR2 YSLEER. V lost 0 bases, J lost 6 bases, and 12 bases lay in between. The CDR3 has 15 amino acids. The CDR3 nucleotides are TGCGCCAGCAGCCAAGATCGGGGGGTAGGTCAGCCCCAGCATTTT. Its translation is CASSQDRGVGQPQHF.

The rearrangement links TRBV5-1 to TRBJ1-1, with 10 bases matching TRBD1. CDR1 and CDR2 from the germline V gene are SGHRS and YFSETQ. Losses at the gene ends were 0 bases for V and 1 base for J; bases not matched to a gene: 0. The CDR3 totals 15 residues. The DNA for the CDR3 is TGCGCCAGCAGCTTGGGGGACAGGGGGAACACTGAAGCTTTCTTT. Translation: CASSLGDRGNTEAFF.